The source of this T cell receptor (beta chain) is a study of OX40 agonist ivuxolimab in advanced cancers. The germline V gene encodes CDR1 LGHNT and CDR2 FRNRAP. The CDR3 has 16 amino acids. V was trimmed by 1 base and J by 4 bases, leaving 11 bases between them. The repertoire was sequenced with immunoSEQ multiplex PCR; TCRdb's copy has only in-frame clones and lacks some. Altogether approximately 89,000 clones are present, about 88% being singletons, with the ten largest covering about 0.31%. The sequenced sample was CD4+ or CD8+ T cells sorted from blood, obtained in a trial of the OX40 agonist ivuxolimab. V is TRBV12-5 and J is TRBJ2-6; perhaps TRBD1 as D (5 bases). The receptor comes from an adult with an advanced solid tumor such as melanoma, head and neck, liver or kidney cancer. Here the CDR3 reads CASGLDAGPGANVLTF. The DNA of the CDR3 is TGTGCTAGTGGTTTGGATGCAGGGCCCGGGGCCAACGTCCTGACTTTC.